This TCR beta chain was captured in a study of blood T cell repertoires in COVID-19. On the study more broadly: Samples taken during acute and convalescent COVID-19 were collected in the United States, Italy and Spain. PBMCs, B-cell-depleted T cells, or T cells provided the cDNA or gDNA that made up the material.

Authors' data handling: Researchers report that nucleated cell counts were estimated from reference gene primer amplification. The assay was immunoSEQ multiplex PCR, and TCRdb's table has in-frame clones only and misses some. The V and J calls and clone size are taken from that table; D and trimming were inferred from the DNA. The sample yields 250,000 or so clones, 65% to 85% seen once. The sample consisted of peripheral blood. The sequence came from a human donor in a cohort sampled during active COVID-19.

CDR3 region: CASSFGSQFF. CDR3 DNA: TGTGCCAGCAGTTTCGGGTCGCAGTTCTTC. The V call is TRBV6-6, the J call TRBJ2-1; D gene ambiguous. The V end was cut by 4 bases, the J end by 12 bases, with 7 bases between. The CDR3 is 10 amino acids. CDR1 is MNHNY and CDR2 is SVGAGI in the germline V gene (reference sequence).